A single sample gave rise to the 18 T cell receptor beta chains below, sequenced in a study of CXCR3-negative and CXCR3-positive naive CD8 T cells. UMI labels and 5' RACE were used to prepare the TRB cDNA libraries. TCRdb re-called the 5' RACE reads; one entry per CDR3 protein, DNA not given. The listing contains 75,000 to 100,000 distinct CDR3 sequences. Sequences were obtained from naive CXCR3- CD8+ T cells from blood. Subset specified: CD45RO-CCR7+CD27+CD95- naive CD8+ T cells lacking CXCR3 (TNR3-). These receptors were obtained from a human donor in good health. Some clones in this sample may be carry-over from other donors' samples.

The chain recombines TRBV4-1 with TRBJ1-1; the TCRdb call, TRBD1, lacks DNA for checking. The CDR3 sequence is 17 residues long. CDR1 is MGHRA, CDR2 YSYEKL, per germline. The chain's CDR3 is CASSQVRDTFSDREAFF.

The rearrangement uses TRBV21-1 and TRBJ2-5; TCRdb picks TRBD2, but there is no DNA to check that call. TRBV21-1 counts as a pseudogene. CDR3 length: 15 amino acids. The CDR3 sequence is CASSRVGRAQETQYF.

The chain uses TRBV7-9 and TRBJ2-1. CDR1 is SEHNR and CDR2 is FQNEAQ in the germline V gene (reference sequence). This CDR3 is built from 12 residues. CDR3 region: CASSLGNNEQFF. The whole variable domain, filled in from reference TRBV7-9 and TRBJ2-1, reads DTGVSQNPRHKITKRGQNVTFRCDPISEHNRLYWYRQTLGQGPEFLTYFQNEAQLEKSRLLSDRFSAERPKGSFSTLEIQRTEQGDSAMYLCASSLGNNEQFFGPGTRLTVL.

The rearrangement links TRBV29-1 to TRBJ2-1. Germline V lookup: CDR1 SQVTM, CDR2 ANQGSEA. The CDR3 contains 11 residues. This CDR3 reads CSVEDTGEQFF.

J is TRBJ2-1 and V is TRBV12-3 or TRBV12-4; absent DNA, TCRdb's TRBD1 call cannot be checked. The CDR3 contains 14 residues. The CDR3 sequence is CASRAGQGDNEQFF.

The chain has TRBV6-6 and TRBJ2-2. The CDR3 contains 16 residues. Germline assignment: CDR1 MNHNY and CDR2 SVGAGI (reference sequence). The CDR3 loop is CASSYSGGGYTGELFF.

This chain connects TRBV12-3 or TRBV12-4 to TRBJ2-3; TCRdb returns TRBD1, unconfirmable since there is no DNA. This CDR3 is 20 amino acids long. Here the CDR3 reads CASSPQAWAGGPSSTDTQYF.

The rearrangement joins TRBV30 to TRBJ2-7; TCRdb indicates TRBD1, and absent DNA this call remains unverified. Germline CDR1 is GTSNPN and CDR2 is SVGIG (reference sequence). The CDR3 is made up of 17 amino acids. CDR3: CAWSGVGRGSSESEQYF.

V is TRBV9 and J is TRBJ2-5; the D call of TRBD2 rests on TCRdb alone, since no DNA is present to check it. Germline lookup yields CDR1 SGDLS and CDR2 YYNGEE. CDR3 length: 15 residues. The CDR3 here is CASSPSLAGGETQYF.

The chain couples TRBV6-4 to TRBJ2-5; absent DNA, TCRdb's TRBD1 call cannot be checked. Germline CDR1 is MRHNA and CDR2 is SNTAGT. This CDR3 has 12 amino acids. Here the CDR3 reads CASSDGTGDQYF.

CDR3 amino acids: CASSYIQGPGEQYF. J is TRBJ2-7 and V is TRBV6-6; the TCRdb D gene call, TRBD1, has no DNA to confirm it. Per germline, CDR1 MNHNY and CDR2 SVGAGI (reference sequence). This CDR3 contains 14 residues.

The chain carries TRBV7-9 and TRBJ1-1. The germline V gene has CDR1 SEHNR and CDR2 FQNEAQ (reference sequence). The length of the CDR3 is 16 residues. The CDR3 here is CASSLAKKDLDTEAFF.

The chain combines TRBV21-1 with TRBJ1-2. TRBV21-1 is labeled a pseudogene. The CDR3 consists of 13 residues. The CDR3 reads CASSKRAENGYTF.

The V call is TRBV27, the J call TRBJ2-3; TCRdb lists TRBD1, though no DNA is available to test this call. The CDR3 is 17 residues long. Germline CDR1 is MNHEY and CDR2 is SMNVEV (reference sequence). The CDR3 sequence is CASMRTRRDRFWDTQYF.

The V call is TRBV7-9, the J call TRBJ2-7; checking the TCRdb D call of TRBD1 is not possible without DNA. Per germline, CDR1 SEHNR and CDR2 FQNEAQ (reference sequence). The length of the CDR3 is 16 residues. The CDR3 protein is CASSLGRGLSSYEQYF.

The chain recombines TRBV9 with TRBJ2-2. The CDR3 has 13 amino acids. The V gene's germline CDR1 is SGDLS and CDR2 YYNGEE. The CDR3 sequence is CASSVPNTGELFF.

The chain employs TRBV29-1 and TRBJ2-7; no DNA is available, so the TRBD1 call from TCRdb remains unchecked. Germline loops: CDR1 SQVTM, CDR2 ANQGSEA. The CDR3 is 12 amino acids. CDR3 sequence: CSARDGRREQYF.

The chain carries TRBV6-8 and TRBJ2-7. Germline V CDR1 and CDR2: MNHGY, SAAAGT. The CDR3 length is 13 residues. The CDR3 loop is CASSYRAHYEQYF.